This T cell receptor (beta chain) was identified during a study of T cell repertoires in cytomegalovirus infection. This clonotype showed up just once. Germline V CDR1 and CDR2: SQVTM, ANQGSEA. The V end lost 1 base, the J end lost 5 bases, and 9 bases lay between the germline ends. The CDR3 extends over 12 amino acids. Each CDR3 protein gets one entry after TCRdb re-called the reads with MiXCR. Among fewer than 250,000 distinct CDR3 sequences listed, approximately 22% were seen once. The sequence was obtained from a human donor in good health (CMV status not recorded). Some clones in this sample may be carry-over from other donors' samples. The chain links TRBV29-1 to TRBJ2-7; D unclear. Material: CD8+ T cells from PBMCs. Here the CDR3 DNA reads TGCAGCGTTGAAGGGCCCCAGGACGAGCAGTACTTC. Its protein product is CSVEGPQDEQYF.